This TCR beta chain comes out of a study of blood T cell repertoires in COVID-19. Method: immunoSEQ multiplex PCR; TCRdb's copy keeps in-frame clones and lacks some. This table holds about 170,000 clones, roughly 80% found once. CDR3 length: 15 residues. Germline CDR1 reads SGHRS; CDR2 reads YFSETQ. With 7 bases removed from V and 5 bases from J, the gap between germline ends came to 19 bases. The sequence derives from a man between 65 and 85 years old with acute or convalescent COVID-19. Input material: peripheral blood. The rearrangement joins TRBV5-1 to TRBJ2-1; D is possibly TRBD2 (6 bases). The CDR3 region is CASGRAGLADNEQFF. CDR3 coding DNA: TGCGCCAGCGGTAGAGCGGGCCTAGCTGACAATGAGCAGTTCTTC. The entire variable domain, with the rest obtained from reference TRBV5-1 and TRBJ2-1, is as follows: KAGVTQTPRYLIKTRGQQVTLSCSPISGHRSVSWYQQTPGQGLQFLFEYFSETQRNKGNFPGRFSGRQFSNSRSEMNVSTLELGDSALYLCASGRAGLADNEQFFGPGTRLTVL.